What follows are 24 T cell receptor beta chains derived from one specimen sequenced in a study of blood T cells in healthy people across ages. Primers used in a second PCR of roughly 7 to 11 cycles were a sample-barcoded 5' primer and a J-beta primer mix. TCRdb used MiXCR to reprocess the 5' RACE reads, holding one entry per CDR3 protein. The sample lists 1.5 million to 2 million distinct CDR3 sequences, roughly 50% occurring once. Sequencing input: blood. These receptors came from a woman between 35 and 50 years old in good health.

This clonotype was detected many times. The DNA for the CDR3 is TGTGCCAGCAGCGTGGGCGACTACGAGCAGTACTTC. It specifies CASSVGDYEQYF. The chain carries TRBV5-5 and TRBJ2-7; D remains ambiguous. Germline V gene data show CDR1 as SGHKS and CDR2 as YYEKEE (reference sequence). V was clipped by 4 bases and J by 3 bases, with 8 bases between them. This CDR3 spans 12 amino acids.

The chain recombines TRBV4-2 with TRBJ2-5, with 11 positions matching TRBD2. CDR1 and CDR2 from the germline V gene are LGHNA and YNFKEQ. V gave up 5 bases and J gave up 4 bases; unmatched junction bases: 9. This CDR3 contains 16 residues. CDR3 protein: CASSTRLAGIAETQYF. CDR3 bases: TGTGCCAGCAGCACCCGACTAGCGGGGATCGCAGAGACCCAGTACTTC.

This clonotype has a handful of counts. The chain couples TRBV7-9 to TRBJ1-6; a possible D gene is TRBD1 (5 bases). The CDR3 contains 16 residues. V gave up 5 bases and J gave up 1 base, with 12 bases separating them. CDR1 SEHNR and CDR2 FQNEAQ come from the germline V gene (reference sequence). CDR3 protein: CASSASGGSYNSPLHF. DNA for the CDR3: TGTGCCAGCAGCGCGAGCGGGGGTTCCTATAATTCACCCCTCCACTTT.

This clonotype was seen more than once but under ten times. The chain joins TRBV7-2 to TRBJ2-5; 10 bases agree with TRBD2. This CDR3 is built from 14 residues. CDR1 and CDR2 from the germline V gene are SGHTA and FQGNSA. The ends lost 4 bases at V and 4 bases at J; junction bases unmatched: 3. The CDR3 DNA is TGTGCCAGCAGCTCTCGGACTAGCGGAGAGACCCAGTACTTC. Protein sequence: CASSSRTSGETQYF.

On this clonotype itself: A junction boundary mismatches the germline segment, possibly from a read error. The rearrangement joins TRBV13 to TRBJ2-1; either TRBD1 or TRBD2 may supply D (5 bases each). This CDR3 has 12 amino acids. Per the germline V gene, CDR1 is PRHDT and CDR2 is FYEKMQ (reference sequence). DNA for the CDR3: TGCGCCAGCAGCTCCGCACGGGACGAGCAGTTCTTC. Translated: CASSSARDEQFF.

This clonotype was detected a few times. The rearrangement uses TRBV7-2 and TRBJ2-5; tentatively, D is TRBD2 (5 bases). The ends were cut back, 5 bases at V and 5 bases at J, with 15 bases in the middle. CDR1 is SGHTA and CDR2 is FQGNSA in the germline V gene. This CDR3 region has 14 residues. DNA of the CDR3: TGTGCCAGCAGCGCGGACTCCTCGAGGGAGACCCAGTACTTC. This gives the protein CASSADSSRETQYF.

The chain employs TRBV7-2 and TRBJ2-1; a weak D match, TRBD1 (5 bases). The J call may not be correct, given that the DNA end is closer to TRBJ2-7. Germline values: CDR1 SGHTA, CDR2 FQGNSA. The CDR3 runs 18 residues. CDR3 amino acids: CASSLNPPVWGSHNEQYF. CDR3 nucleotide sequence: TGTGCCAGCAGCTTAAACCCGCCGGTTTGGGGCTCCCACAATGAGCAGTACTTC.

The table lists this clonotype with a few counts. V is TRBV27 and J is TRBJ2-5; no reliable D call. With 0 bases removed from V and 2 bases from J, the gap between germline ends came to 7 bases. This CDR3 region has 14 residues. CDR1 and CDR2 (germline): MNHEY, SMNVEV (reference sequence). CDR3 residues: CASSLSRHQETQYF. CDR3 bases: TGTGCCAGCAGTTTATCCCGTCATCAAGAGACCCAGTACTTC.

J is TRBJ2-1 and V is TRBV7-9; 7 bases fit TRBD1. Germline values: CDR1 SEHNR, CDR2 FQNEAQ (reference sequence). The V segment lost 4 bases and the J segment 6 bases; nucleotides outside the gene matches: 3. CDR3 length equals 13 residues. This CDR3 reads CASSCRDSNEQFF. As DNA, the CDR3 is TGTGCCAGCAGCTGCCGGGACAGCAATGAGCAGTTCTTC.

This clonotype came up a few times. The J gene is TRBJ2-2, the V gene TRBV29-1; D uncertain. The V gene's germline CDR1 is SQVTM and CDR2 ANQGSEA. V lost 2 bases and J 3 bases, leaving 4 bases between the germline ends. The CDR3 sequence is 12 residues long. The CDR3 spells CSVEQHTGELFF. For the CDR3, the DNA is TGCAGCGTTGAACAGCACACCGGGGAGCTGTTTTTT.

The rearrangement links TRBV28 to TRBJ1-5; 11 bases match TRBD1. CDR1 is MDHEN and CDR2 is SYDVKM in the germline V gene. There are 15 residues in the CDR3. The V gene end was trimmed by 3 bases and the J gene end by 6 bases; junction bases not matched to a gene: 4. The CDR3 loop is CASSFWTGGGQPQHF. The CDR3 coding sequence is TGTGCCAGCAGTTTTTGGACAGGGGGCGGTCAGCCCCAGCATTTT.

This clonotype has only one observation. The rearrangement uses TRBV7-2 and TRBJ2-1; 8 nucleotides agree with TRBD1. The CDR3 spans 15 residues. Germline lookup yields CDR1 SGHTA and CDR2 FQGNSA. Germline trimming cut 0 bases from V and 9 bases from J; bases unmatched to any gene: 7. In nucleotides, the CDR3 is TGTGCCAGCAGCTTAGCCTGCAGGGGGCAGGGTGAGCAGTTCTTC. It encodes CASSLACRGQGEQFF.

The CDR3 reads CASSYVAETQYF. For the CDR3, the DNA is TGTGCCAGCAGTTACGTGGCGGAGACCCAGTACTTC. The chain has TRBV6-6 and TRBJ2-5; the D is unclear. V was cut by 2 bases and J by 5 bases, with 6 bases left in between. The germline V gene has CDR1 MNHNY and CDR2 SVGAGI (reference sequence). The CDR3 consists of 12 residues.

The chain couples TRBV5-1 to TRBJ2-5; possibly TRBD2 for D (7 bases). CDR1 and CDR2 (germline): SGHRS, YFSETQ. CDR3 length: 14 residues. V was shortened by 1 base and J by 11 bases, with 18 bases between the two germline ends. This CDR3 reads CASSLTGGRYGQYF. CDR3 coding DNA: TGCGCCAGCAGCTTGACGGGGGGCCGCTACGGGCAGTACTTC.

The DNA of the CDR3 is TGTGCCAGCAGTCGGGCCACATCACCCCTCCACTTT. Its protein product is CASSRATSPLHF. This chain links TRBV12-3 or TRBV12-4 with TRBJ1-6; D is ambiguous. CDR3 length: 12 amino acids. V was clipped by 5 bases and J by 10 bases, with 9 bases between them.

The chain combines TRBV4-1 with TRBJ1-2; possibly TRBD1 for D (6 bases). The germline V gene has CDR1 MGHRA and CDR2 YSYEKL. Trimming pared 4 bases from V and 4 bases from J, leaving 16 bases between. The CDR3 has 15 residues. The CDR3 spells CASSRTGPALYGYTF. The CDR3 DNA is TGCGCCAGCAGCCGAACAGGGCCAGCACTCTATGGCTACACCTTC.

The V and J genes are TRBV6-6 and TRBJ2-1; D is perhaps TRBD2 (5 bases). The tail of the sequence fits TRBJ2-7 better, so the J call may be wrong. This CDR3 is 15 amino acids long. Germline values: CDR1 MNHNY, CDR2 SVGAGI (reference sequence). CDR3 residues: CASSEDEGSYNEQYF. The CDR3 DNA sequence: TGTGCCAGCAGCGAGGACGAGGGCTCCTACAATGAGCAGTACTTC.

The chain recombines TRBV6-5 with TRBJ2-1; D may be TRBD2 (6 bases). Germline V gene data show CDR1 as MNHEY and CDR2 as SVGAGI. V lost 2 bases and J lost 4, with 15 bases in between. The CDR3 is 16 amino acids. In nucleotides, the CDR3 is TGTGCCAGCAGTTACGGGGTGGGTAGCGGTTACAATGAGCAGTTCTTC. Protein sequence: CASSYGVGSGYNEQFF.

This clonotype occurred once. CDR3 amino acids: CAMGGGVGYTF. CDR3 bases: TGTGCCATGGGGGGGGGCGTTGGCTACACCTTC. The J gene is TRBJ1-2, the V gene TRBV28, with a weak D call TRBD1 (6 bases). CDR1 and CDR2 (germline): MDHEN, SYDVKM. The CDR3 spans 11 residues. V gave up 10 bases and J gave up 7 bases, with 13 bases separating them.

V gene TRBV28 combines with J gene TRBJ1-2, with a possible D match to TRBD1 (6 bases). V lost 3 bases and J lost 3, with 23 bases in between. Per the germline V gene, CDR1 is MDHEN and CDR2 is SYDVKM. CDR3 length: 18 residues. The CDR3 reads CASSFPIINRESDYGYTF. The CDR3 DNA is TGTGCCAGCAGTTTCCCGATCATTAACAGGGAATCAGACTATGGCTACACCTTC.

This clonotype was found once. The chain is built from TRBV20-1 and TRBJ1-2; 9 bases are shared with TRBD1. The germline V gene encodes CDR1 DFQATT and CDR2 SNEGSKA (reference sequence). V lost 3 bases and J lost 6; bases outside the gene matches: 11. The CDR3 length is 15 residues. The CDR3: CSASEMGQGIDGYTF. The CDR3 DNA reads TGCAGTGCTAGTGAAATGGGACAGGGTATCGATGGCTACACCTTC.

The chain uses TRBV9 and TRBJ2-7, with D hard to call. The V end lost 0 bases, the J end lost 7 bases, and 17 bases lay between the germline ends. Germline-derived CDR1 and CDR2 are SGDLS and YYNGEE. The CDR3 sequence is 15 residues long. The CDR3: CASSVVSDSYNEQYF. The CDR3 DNA reads as TGTGCCAGCAGCGTAGTCTCGGATTCCTACAATGAGCAGTACTTC.

The V and J genes are TRBV12-3 or TRBV12-4 and TRBJ2-3; the D gene is possibly TRBD1 (6 bases). The CDR3 length is 16 residues. Deletions cut 5 bases from V and 2 bases from J, with 17 bases between. This CDR3 is CASSTGQPTTTDTQYF. CDR3 nucleotides: TGTGCCAGCAGTACAGGACAGCCAACTACCACAGATACGCAGTATTTT.

The chain joins TRBV27 to TRBJ2-7; tentative D call: TRBD2 (6 bases). CDR3 length: 15 amino acids. The germline V gene has CDR1 MNHEY and CDR2 SMNVEV (reference sequence). V shed 3 bases and J shed 4 bases, with 16 bases lying between them. CDR3 amino acids: CASSFGSRAIYEQYF. As DNA, the CDR3 is TGTGCCAGCAGTTTCGGGAGCAGGGCCATATACGAGCAGTACTTC.